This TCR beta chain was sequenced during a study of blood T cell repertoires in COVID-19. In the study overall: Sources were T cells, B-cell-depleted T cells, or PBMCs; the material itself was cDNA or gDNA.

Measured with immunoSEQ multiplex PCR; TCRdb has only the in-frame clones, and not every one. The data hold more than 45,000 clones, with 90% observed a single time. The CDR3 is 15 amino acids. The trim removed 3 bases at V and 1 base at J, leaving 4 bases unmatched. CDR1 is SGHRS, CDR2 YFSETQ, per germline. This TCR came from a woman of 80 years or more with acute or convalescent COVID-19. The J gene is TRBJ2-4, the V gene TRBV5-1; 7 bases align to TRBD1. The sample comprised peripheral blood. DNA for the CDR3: TGCGCCAGCAGCTGGCCGGACAGGGCCAAAAACATTCAGTACTTC. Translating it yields CASSWPDRAKNIQYF.